One and the same sample provided the 5 T cell receptor beta chains below, sequenced in a study of blood T cell repertoires in COVID-19. Sequencing used immunoSEQ multiplex PCR; TCRdb keeps in-frame clones, though not all of them. Of 380,000 or so clones detected, roughly 86% appear once; the ten largest clones hold 1.1%. Specimen: peripheral blood. The receptors shown here come from a human donor with acute or convalescent COVID-19. The donor label of this sample is uncertain.

The rearrangement uses TRBV7-2 and TRBJ1-2, with 7 bases aligning to TRBD1. This CDR3 is 16 amino acids long. Germline CDR1 is SGHTA and CDR2 is FQGNSA. V lost 1 base to trimming and J lost 5 bases; unmatched junction nucleotides: 10. The CDR3 loop reads CASSLGLTGFEYGYTF. In DNA, the CDR3 is TGTGCCAGCAGCTTAGGGTTGACAGGGTTCGAGTATGGCTACACCTTC.

The chain uses TRBV30 and TRBJ2-5; D not certain. This CDR3 has 12 residues. The germline V gene encodes CDR1 GTSNPN and CDR2 SVGIG (reference sequence). V lost 2 bases and J lost 5, with 9 bases in between. The CDR3: CAWSLLWETQYF. The DNA for the CDR3 is TGTGCCTGGAGTCTACTCTGGGAGACCCAGTACTTC.

The chain combines TRBV2 with TRBJ2-5; 8 nucleotides align to TRBD2. V shed 7 bases and J 1 base; nucleotides not matched to a gene: 11. The CDR3 length is 16 residues. CDR1 SNHLY and CDR2 FYNNEI come from the germline V gene. The CDR3 nucleotides are TGTGCCAGCACTGCTAAGGGAGCGGGGGCCCAAGAGACCCAGTACTTC. Protein: CASTAKGAGAQETQYF.

Only a few counts were recorded for this clone. The chain carries TRBV3-1 (or the pseudogene TRBV3-2) and TRBJ1-2, with TRBD1 matching 7 bases. This CDR3 is built from 14 residues. CDR1 is LGHDT and CDR2 is YNNKEL in the germline V gene (reference sequence). Trimming took 7 bases from V and 4 from J; bases not matched to a gene: 9. The CDR3 DNA is TGTGCCAGCACCACGAATCGGGACAGCTATGGCTACACCTTC. It is translated as CASTTNRDSYGYTF.

The V gene is TRBV6-6, the J gene TRBJ1-1, with D perhaps matching TRBD1 (5 bases). V was shortened by 2 bases and J by 14 bases, with 12 bases between the two germline ends. The CDR3 consists of 11 residues. The V gene's germline CDR1 is MNHNY and CDR2 SVGAGI (reference sequence). CDR3 region: CASSYATARFF. DNA for the CDR3: TGTGCCAGCAGTTACGCGACAGCGCGCTTCTTT.